The source of this TCR beta chain is a study of cytomegalovirus exposure and HLA in healthy donors. Study overall: The platform used for the roughly 110 validation repertoires matched that of the approximately 640 first-cohort repertoires, a later analysis reported. Study-level findings and limits: It was reportedly the case that the classifier diagnosed cytomegalovirus status with high specificity and sensitivity. Despite most TCR sequences being rare, some public TCRs occurred in many donors. Cytomegalovirus-associated status was assigned to about 150 TCR beta chains.

Produced via immunoSEQ multiplex PCR; TCRdb's table is partial and in-frame only. This sample has 200,000 to 250,000 clones, with over 70% found just once. From germline, CDR1 is SSHAT and CDR2 FNYEAQ (reference sequence). CDR3 length: 13 amino acids. Notes on this clone: Its antigen is currently unknown. Germline is not matched at one junction end, which may reflect a read error.

The chain recombines TRBV7-7 with TRBJ1-1; no firm D call. This receptor was obtained from a woman in her twenties or thirties in good health and CMV-seropositive. Sequenced: PBMCs. CDR3 DNA: TGTGCTAGCAGCTTAGGTAAGGACACTGAAGCTTTCTTT. Amino acid sequence: CASSLGKDTEAFF.